This T cell receptor (beta chain) originates from a study of blood T cell repertoires in COVID-19 (TCRdb year 2020). Background on the whole study: Samples from collaborators originated in the United States, Italy and Spain and spanned both the acute and convalescent phases of COVID-19. Samples came from the ongoing ImmuneRACE study (first 160 participants) plus 1,254 subjects from 6 global collaborators. The repertoires were released in a freely available public database intended as a resource for research on the immune response to SARS-CoV-2. Subjects who had been exposed to COVID-19, were actively infected with it, or had recovered from it provided the deeply sampled blood TCRbeta repertoires that made up the dataset. The material from the prospective study consisted of cDNA or gDNA derived from T cells, B-cell-depleted T cells, or PBMCs. A de-identified subject ID, COVID-19 status, age in years and sex were almost always included in the sample metadata. HLA class I and class II types, where available, came from metadata supplied by the sample provider rather than from assay-based typing.

The cysteine opens and the phenylalanine closes a CDR3 of 18 amino acids. CDR3 DNA only is kept here, 54 bases in frame from base 1. Clipping removes 1 base from V and 10 bases from J, with 15 as the unmatched junction base count. CDR1 SGHRS and CDR2 YFSETQ are derived from the germline V gene. Whole blood was collected in K2EDTA tubes by collaborating institutions according to the institutions' own protocols. For TCRbeta analysis, collaborator samples were shipped as frozen whole blood, as isolated PBMCs, or as DNA extracted from either sample type. The immunoSEQ Assay, a bias-controlled multiplex PCR, was used to amplify TCRbeta CDR3 regions from genomic DNA. Regarding the original processing steps: The number of nucleated cells in each sample was estimated from the amplification of reference gene primers within the assay. To quantify the absolute abundance of each unique TCRbeta CDR3 rearrangement, sequence reads were collapsed and filtered. Productive Simpson clonality was computed per sample as the square root of Simpson's diversity index over productive rearrangements. Drawn from immuneACCESS, this table holds only the in-frame rearrangements with V and J called that TCRdb kept. Clones are partly lost; checked studies trace under half to an unresolved V gene and leave the rest unexplained. That table is the source of V, J and clone size, and D and trimming were worked out from the DNA. Across this sample there are 90,000 to 150,000 clones, with 75% to 80% seen only once. The leading ten clones occupy approximately 8% of the sample.

Beyond this particular receptor, the publication reports: How much clinical and demographic metadata was included differed by source and by participant, and the metadata was provided uncurated.

To note about this clone: No antigen is known for it. Per-base qualities were not stored, and no clone one base away is much larger.

The chain was built from TRBV5-1 and TRBJ2-1; 12 central nucleotides agree with TRBD2. The receptor was derived from a human donor in a cohort sampled during active COVID-19. Sequences were obtained from peripheral blood. The DNA is TGCGCCAGCAGCTTGTTTGCGGGGCTAGCGGGGGGGCCCAGGGAGCAGTTCTTC. The translation is CASSLFAGLAGGPREQFF. With all but the CDR3 taken from the reference TRBV5-1 and TRBJ2-1 genes, the full variable domain is: KAGVTQTPRYLIKTRGQQVTLSCSPISGHRSVSWYQQTPGQGLQFLFEYFSETQRNKGNFPGRFSGRQFSNSRSEMNVSTLELGDSALYLCASSLFAGLAGGPREQFFGPGTRLTVL.